Following are 22 T cell receptor beta chains from one sample sequenced in a study of cytomegalovirus exposure and HLA in healthy donors. Use of 60 Vbeta and 13 Jbeta primers characterized the PCR. Only in-frame clones appear in the TCRdb table, and some are missing; sequencing was by immunoSEQ multiplex PCR. Of some 140,000 clones in the sample, around 74% are singletons; the top ten hold approximately 4.3%. Sequenced: PBMCs. These receptors came from a man aged 18 to 30 in good health and CMV-seropositive.

J is TRBJ2-5 and V is TRBV5-4; possible D gene TRBD1, 6 bases. V lost 2 bases, J lost 0 bases, and 8 bases lay in between. The CDR3 extends over 14 amino acids. The V gene's germline CDR1 is SGHNT and CDR2 YYREEE (reference sequence). CDR3 protein: CASSLRGNQETQYF. DNA for the CDR3: TGTGCCAGCAGCTTAAGGGGGAACCAAGAGACCCAGTACTTC.

V and J are TRBV28 and TRBJ1-2; tentatively, D is TRBD1 (6 bases). The V end lost 10 bases, the J end lost 4 bases, and 16 bases lay between the germline ends. Germline CDR1 and CDR2: MDHEN and SYDVKM. This CDR3 is 13 amino acids long. This CDR3 reads CAIVTGPPYGYTF. The CDR3 DNA is TGTGCCATTGTTACAGGGCCCCCCTATGGCTACACCTTC.

This rearrangement joins TRBV7-2 to TRBJ1-6; 7 bases are shared with TRBD1. The ends lost 2 bases at V and 7 bases at J; junction bases unmatched: 5. Per the germline V gene, CDR1 is SGHTA and CDR2 is FQGNSA. This CDR3 region has 15 residues. The CDR3 DNA sequence: TGTGCCAGCAGCTTAAGGACACAGGGGAATTCACCCCTCCACTTT. Translating gives CASSLRTQGNSPLHF. The full variable domain, its missing parts supplied by reference TRBV7-2 and TRBJ1-6, is GAGVSQSPSNKVTEKGKDVELRCDPISGHTALYWYRQSLGQGLEFLIYFQGNSAPDKSGLPSDRFSAERTGGSVSTLTIQRTQQEDSAVYLCASSLRTQGNSPLHFGNGTRLTVT.

The chain combines TRBV6-5 with TRBJ1-2; the D gene is possibly TRBD1 (5 bases). Trimming took off 6 bases at V and 7 bases at J, with 15 bases between the two ends. The CDR3 contains 13 residues. Per germline, CDR1 MNHEY and CDR2 SVGAGI. As DNA, the CDR3 is TGTGCCAGCAGAGAACCGCAGGGTTTTGGCTACACCTTC. Translated, it gives CASREPQGFGYTF.

Here the CDR3 DNA reads TGTGCCAGCAGTGAAAGGGACAGTTATTCACCCCTCCACTTT. Translation: CASSERDSYSPLHF. The V gene is TRBV6-1, the J gene TRBJ1-6; TRBD1 aligns across 7 bases. Germline V gene sequence: CDR1 MNHNS, CDR2 SASEGT. The CDR3 runs 14 residues. Germline trimming cut 2 bases from V and 8 bases from J; bases unmatched to any gene: 3.

The chain employs TRBV27 and TRBJ1-4; possible D gene TRBD1, 5 bases. There are 16 residues in the CDR3. Trimming removed 3 bases from V and 0 bases from J, with 11 bases in between. The germline CDR1 and CDR2 sequences are MNHEY and SMNVEV (reference sequence). CDR3 coding DNA: TGTGCCAGCAGTTTTGGACACAGTACAACTAATGAAAAACTGTTTTTT. Protein sequence: CASSFGHSTTNEKLFF.

The rearrangement uses TRBV6-5 and TRBJ1-3; D is uncertain. The length of the CDR3 is 15 residues. CDR1 and CDR2 (germline): MNHEY, SVGAGI. V dropped 0 bases and J dropped 0 bases, with 6 bases sitting between them. The CDR3 here is CASSYSQVSGNTIYF. CDR3 DNA sequence: TGTGCCAGCAGTTACTCGCAGGTCTCTGGAAACACCATATATTTT.

This clone came up a few times. V and J are TRBV20-1 and TRBJ1-1, with D possibly TRBD1 on 6 matching bases. Germline V lookup: CDR1 DFQATT, CDR2 SNEGSKA (reference sequence). The CDR3 contains 11 residues. Trimming removed 6 bases at V and 8 bases at J, with 13 bases between. CDR3 bases: TGCAGTGCCGTCGACAGGCCAGAAGCTTTCTTT. Translated: CSAVDRPEAFF.

The table lists this clone with a few counts. V usage is TRBV5-1 and J usage is TRBJ2-1; 10 nucleotides align to TRBD2. Germline V gene lookup returns CDR1 SGHRS and CDR2 YFSETQ. The CDR3 runs 16 residues. V shed 3 bases, J shed 9 bases, and the junction held 12 bases outside the gene matches. In DNA, the CDR3 is TGCGCCAGCAGCTGGGGGGGACTAGCGACCCGGGCTGAGCAGTTCTTC. Amino acid sequence: CASSWGGLATRAEQFF.

This clone was counted a few times. The chain carries TRBV6-1 and TRBJ1-6; D is uncertain. There are 19 residues in the CDR3. CDR1 is MNHNS and CDR2 is SASEGT in the germline V gene. V was shortened by 2 bases and J by 0 bases, with 17 bases between the two germline ends. The CDR3 DNA follows: TGTGCCAGCAGTGAATCGCGGGTTTTGGGTAGCTCCTATAATTCACCCCTCCACTTT. Amino acid sequence: CASSESRVLGSSYNSPLHF.

This clone has only one observation. The chain is built from TRBV9 and TRBJ2-1, with a weak D call TRBD2 (5 bases). Germline V gives CDR1 SGDLS, CDR2 YYNGEE. The ends were cut back, 3 bases at V and 9 bases at J, with 16 bases in the middle. The CDR3 sequence is 14 residues long. The CDR3 DNA is TGTGCCAGCAGCGCCCCTCCCGGGGTAGGTGAGCAGTTCTTC. Encoded protein: CASSAPPGVGEQFF.

A single count supports this clone. The rearrangement uses TRBV9 and TRBJ2-5; the D is unclear. The CDR3 runs 13 residues. Germline lookup yields CDR1 SGDLS and CDR2 YYNGEE. V was clipped by 3 bases and J by 5 bases, with 11 bases between them. The CDR3 protein is CASSGGNRETQYF. The CDR3 bases are TGTGCCAGCAGCGGCGGAAATAGGGAGACCCAGTACTTC.

Only a few counts were recorded for this clone. This CDR3 reads CAISGAGFDQPQHF. In DNA, the CDR3 is TGTGCCATCAGCGGTGCAGGGTTCGATCAGCCCCAGCATTTT. The V and J genes are TRBV10-3 and TRBJ1-5; the D gene is possibly TRBD1 (5 bases). The CDR3 runs 14 residues. The germline V gene encodes CDR1 ENHRY and CDR2 SYGVKD. The germline V and J ends were trimmed by 6 bases and 5 bases, with 14 bases remaining between them.

This chain connects TRBV21-1 to TRBJ1-6; TRBD1, as called in the table, went unchecked against the DNA. TRBV21-1 is a recognized pseudogene. The CDR3 contains 15 residues. DNA for the CDR3: TGTGCCAGCAGCAAAAGGGGCCGAAGGAATTCACCCCTCCACTTT. It is translated as CASSKRGRRNSPLHF.

The chain combines TRBV18 with TRBJ1-4; TRBD1 agrees at 10 bases. This CDR3 is built from 15 residues. Germline V gene data show CDR1 as KGHSH and CDR2 as LQKENI. V gave up 6 bases and J gave up 8 bases; unmatched junction bases: 9. CDR3 region: CASSPWTGGVEKLFF. The CDR3 DNA is TGTGCCAGCTCTCCGTGGACAGGGGGAGTAGAAAAACTGTTTTTT.

The genes are TRBV28 and TRBJ2-1; 7 nucleotides agree with TRBD2. CDR3 length: 14 residues. V lost 3 bases and J lost 4; bases outside the gene matches: 3. The germline gives CDR1 MDHEN, CDR2 SYDVKM. The CDR3 protein is CASSFGGVYNEQFF. The CDR3 DNA sequence: TGTGCCAGCAGTTTTGGGGGGGTATACAATGAGCAGTTCTTC. Full variable domain (rest looked up from reference TRBV28 and TRBJ2-1): DVKVTQSSRYLVKRTGEKVFLECVQDMDHENMFWYRQDPGLGLRLIYFSYDVKMKEKGDIPEGYSVSREKKERFSLILESASTNQTSMYLCASSFGGVYNEQFFGPGTRLTVL.

As regards this clone: A read error may produce the germline difference seen at one junction end. The V call is TRBV7-9, the J call TRBJ1-1; D is unclear. Germline V gene data show CDR1 as SEHNR and CDR2 as FQNEAQ (reference sequence). CDR3 size: 12 residues. CDR3 protein: CSSSPGNTEAFF. CDR3 nucleotide sequence: TGTTCCAGCAGCCCCGGGAACACTGAAGCTTTCTTT.

The V call is TRBV7-8, the J call TRBJ1-1; TRBD1 agrees at 7 bases. The CDR3 spans 17 residues. Germline CDR1 and CDR2: SGHVS and FQNEAQ. V shed 3 bases and J 1 base; nucleotides not matched to a gene: 11. CDR3 sequence reads: CASSLYTGTDPNTEAFF. Written as DNA, the CDR3 is TGTGCCAGCAGCTTGTACACCGGGACAGACCCGAACACTGAAGCTTTCTTT.

The chain uses TRBV9 and TRBJ1-2; no clear D gene. The germline V gene has CDR1 SGDLS and CDR2 YYNGEE. The CDR3 loop spans 12 amino acids. V was pared by 0 bases and J by 7 bases, with 7 bases between. The CDR3 region is CASSVATGGYTF. In nucleotides, the CDR3 is TGTGCCAGCAGCGTAGCCACGGGTGGCTACACCTTC.

The rearrangement links TRBV18 to TRBJ2-7; 16 bases match TRBD2. CDR1 and CDR2 (germline): KGHSH, LQKENI. J lost 6 bases, V lost 1 base, and 3 bases had no gene match. CDR3 size: 16 residues. The CDR3 loop is CASSPRGTSGRGEQYF. The DNA of the CDR3 is TGTGCCAGCTCACCACGAGGGACTAGCGGGAGGGGCGAGCAGTACTTC.

This clone was seen more than once but under ten times. The chain carries TRBV5-1 and TRBJ2-7, with no clear D. The CDR3 is 11 residues long. Deletions cut 3 bases from V and 4 bases from J, with 5 bases between. In germline, CDR1 is SGHRS, CDR2 YFSETQ. CDR3 bases: TGCGCCAGCAGCTCGGGTTACGAGCAGTACTTC. It translates to CASSSGYEQYF.

The chain combines TRBV4-3 with TRBJ1-6, with D possibly being TRBD1 (6 bases). Per germline, CDR1 LGHNA and CDR2 YSLEER. Trimming stripped 1 base from V and 7 bases from J, with 8 bases between. CDR3 length: 14 residues. The CDR3 DNA reads TGCGCCAGCAGCCAAGTACAGGGAAATTCACCCCTCCACTTT. As protein: CASSQVQGNSPLHF.